This TCR beta chain emerged from a study of CD8 T cells in ankylosing spondylitis. Overall study results and limits: For ankylosing spondylitis blood, a TCR beta motif of about eight highly homologous variants appeared characteristic. Reportedly, disease-linked clones are significantly enriched in ankylosing spondylitis patients' matched synovial fluid. Within peripheral blood, clones linked to disease were CD8+ and relatively rare. Reports of some motif variants in reactive arthritis synovial fluid and blood predate this one.

CDR1 and CDR2 from the germline V gene are DFQATT and SNEGSKA (reference sequence). The V gene lost 3 bases and the J gene lost 4 bases, with 18 bases spanning the gap. The CDR3 length is 15 residues. This clonotype was seen only a few times. The antigen is undetermined. Researchers built TCR beta libraries using quantitative 5'-RACE with molecular barcodes. TCRdb processed the 5' RACE reads anew with MiXCR; each CDR3 protein has one entry. The table records approximately 440,000 distinct CDR3 sequences, more than 15% of them present only once. This TCR was sampled from a male donor with ankylosing spondylitis. Sequencing was carried out using blood, either unsorted or a sorted T cell fraction (not recorded which). The rearrangement uses TRBV20-1 and TRBJ1-2; D may be TRBD1 (6 bases). The CDR3 loop is CSARGARGLGYGYTF. The CDR3 DNA follows: TGCAGTGCTAGGGGAGCCAGGGGTTTAGGCTATGGCTACACCTTC.